Following are 14 T cell receptor beta chains from one sample sequenced in a study of high-grade serous ovarian cancer treatment subgroups (dated by TCRdb to about 2021). The method behind the library was the immunoSEQ multiplex PCR assay. What TCRdb holds here is the immuneACCESS table cut down to in-frame rearrangements. Part of the clones is not present; checked against another copy, under half of the missing clones reflect an unresolved V gene, and the others are unexplained. This sample comprises 950 to 1,300 clones, approximately 86% of them detected only once. The leading ten clones occupy about 5.7% of the sample. The tumor samples were collected prior to definitive surgery or chemotherapy. Sequencing was carried out using tumor tissue. The source of these receptors is a human donor with high-grade serous ovarian cancer.

The V and J genes are TRBV18 and TRBJ2-2; TRBD2 is a possible D gene (5 bases). The germline CDR1 and CDR2 sequences are KGHSH and LQKENI. V lost 2 bases to trimming and J lost 3 bases, with 7 bases between them. This CDR3 comprises 14 residues. The CDR3: CASSPNGDTGELFF. The CDR3 DNA is TGTGCCAGCTCACCAAACGGGGACACCGGGGAGCTGTTTTTT.

The chain is built from TRBV2 and TRBJ1-3, with TRBD1 matching 8 bases. Germline CDR1 and CDR2: SNHLY and FYNNEI. The CDR3 is made up of 16 amino acids. V trimming: 6 bases; J trimming: 4 bases; junction bases outside the gene matches: 11. CDR3 protein: CASRRGQEQTGNTIYF. In DNA form, the CDR3 reads TGTGCCAGCAGGAGGGGACAGGAGCAAACCGGAAACACCATATATTTT.

The V gene is TRBV5-1, the J gene TRBJ2-7; the D gene is possibly TRBD1 (7 bases). This CDR3 comprises 14 residues. V dropped 2 bases and J dropped 6 bases, with 15 bases sitting between them. CDR1 is SGHRS and CDR2 is YFSETQ in the germline V gene. CDR3 sequence (DNA): TGCGCCAGCAGCTTAGGTACAGGGGACTCCGAGCAGTACTTC. Amino acid sequence: CASSLGTGDSEQYF.

J is TRBJ1-4 and V is TRBV30; D unclear. The CDR3 extends over 12 amino acids. The V gene's germline CDR1 is GTSNPN and CDR2 SVGIG (reference sequence). Trimming removed 7 bases at V and 8 bases at J, with 14 bases between. The CDR3 is CAFGQPSEKLFF. CDR3 nucleotides: TGTGCCTTCGGGCAGCCCTCCGAAAAACTGTTTTTT.

CDR3 region: CASSARGSGETQYF. The CDR3 DNA sequence: TGTGCCAGCAGCGCCAGGGGGAGCGGCGAGACCCAGTACTTC. V is TRBV9 and J is TRBJ2-5, with 7 bases matching TRBD1. The germline V gene encodes CDR1 SGDLS and CDR2 YYNGEE. The CDR3 loop spans 14 amino acids. The trim removed 3 bases at V and 5 bases at J, leaving 7 bases unmatched.

The genes are TRBV7-8 and TRBJ2-5, with TRBD1 as a possible D gene (6 bases). Between the trimmed V and J ends, which lost 3 bases and 4 bases, there was a span of 18 bases. The CDR3 has 16 residues. Germline V gene lookup returns CDR1 SGHVS and CDR2 FQNEAQ. The CDR3 region has the DNA TGTGCCAGCAGCTTCTTATCTCCGGGACAAGGAGAGACCCAGTACTTC. It yields the protein CASSFLSPGQGETQYF.

V and J are TRBV9 and TRBJ2-5; D possibly corresponds to TRBD1 (6 bases). The V gene lost 0 bases and the J gene lost 11 bases, with 26 bases spanning the gap. Germline V gives CDR1 SGDLS, CDR2 YYNGEE. The CDR3 extends over 17 amino acids. The CDR3 coding sequence is TGTGCCAGCAGCGTAGGCCCAGGGGAAACAGGGAGTGGGGAGCAGTACTTC. The encoded protein is CASSVGPGETGSGEQYF.

This clone came up once. The V gene is TRBV27, the J gene TRBJ1-5, with D maybe TRBD1 (5 bases). V gave up 5 bases and J gave up 0 bases, with 20 bases separating them. CDR3 length equals 18 residues. Germline V CDR1 and CDR2: MNHEY, SMNVEV (reference sequence). CDR3 protein: CASSPRLGGSTSNQPQHF. Written as DNA, the CDR3 is TGTGCCAGCAGTCCCCGGCTGGGGGGGAGCACTAGCAATCAGCCCCAGCATTTT.

The table lists this clone with a count of one. V and J are TRBV7-9 and TRBJ2-7; D is perhaps TRBD2 (6 bases). Germline V gives CDR1 SEHNR, CDR2 FQNEAQ (reference sequence). The CDR3 is 14 amino acids. Deletions cut 5 bases from V and 2 bases from J, with 13 bases between. This CDR3 reads CASSGGGRPYEQYF. CDR3 sequence (DNA): TGTGCCAGCAGCGGAGGAGGGAGGCCCTACGAGCAGTACTTC. Supplemented by reference TRBV7-9 and TRBJ2-7, the full variable domain reads DTGVSQNPRHKITKRGQNVTFRCDPISEHNRLYWYRQTLGQGPEFLTYFQNEAQLEKSRLLSDRFSAERPKGSFSTLEIQRTEQGDSAMYLCASSGGGRPYEQYFGPGTRLTVT.

The chain joins TRBV6-5 to TRBJ2-5, with D possibly called TRBD1 or TRBD2 (5 bases each). The CDR3 runs to 12 residues. Deletions cut 8 bases from V and 3 bases from J, with 10 bases between. CDR1 is MNHEY and CDR2 is SVGAGI in the germline V gene. The DNA for the CDR3 is TGTGCCAGCGGGACGAAAAAAGAGACCCAGTACTTC. This translates into CASGTKKETQYF.

V is TRBV11-2 and J is TRBJ2-3, with a possible D match to TRBD1 (6 bases). Per germline, CDR1 SGHAT and CDR2 FQNNGV. V was shortened by 4 bases and J by 0 bases, with 14 bases between the two germline ends. The length of the CDR3 is 16 residues. CDR3 loop: CASSSSRTASTDTQYF. Here the CDR3 DNA reads TGTGCCAGCAGCTCCAGCCGGACAGCTAGCACAGATACGCAGTATTTT.

The V gene is TRBV15, the J gene TRBJ1-2; perhaps TRBD1 as D (6 bases). Germline-derived CDR1 and CDR2 are LNHNV and YYDKDF (reference sequence). Trimming took off 0 bases at V and 8 bases at J, with 10 bases between the two ends. CDR3 length equals 13 residues. This chain's CDR3 is CATSREEGDGYTF. DNA of the CDR3: TGTGCCACCAGCAGAGAAGAGGGGGACGGCTACACCTTC.

The V and J genes are TRBV15 and TRBJ1-5; D might be TRBD1 (5 bases). The CDR3 contains 16 residues. Between the trimmed V and J ends, which lost 3 bases and 4 bases, there was a span of 16 bases. The V gene's germline CDR1 is LNHNV and CDR2 YYDKDF (reference sequence). This CDR3 is CATSSLPDSKNQPQHF. The CDR3 nucleotides are TGTGCCACCAGCAGCTTACCCGACAGCAAAAATCAGCCCCAGCATTTT.

The V gene is TRBV18, the J gene TRBJ2-2; a weak D match, TRBD2 (6 bases). Germline values: CDR1 KGHSH, CDR2 LQKENI. The V and J ends lost 0 bases and 4 bases respectively, with 9 bases between them. There are 15 residues in the CDR3. The CDR3 DNA sequence: TGTGCCAGCTCACCACCGGTAGCGGTCACCGGGGAGCTGTTTTTT. Translating gives CASSPPVAVTGELFF.